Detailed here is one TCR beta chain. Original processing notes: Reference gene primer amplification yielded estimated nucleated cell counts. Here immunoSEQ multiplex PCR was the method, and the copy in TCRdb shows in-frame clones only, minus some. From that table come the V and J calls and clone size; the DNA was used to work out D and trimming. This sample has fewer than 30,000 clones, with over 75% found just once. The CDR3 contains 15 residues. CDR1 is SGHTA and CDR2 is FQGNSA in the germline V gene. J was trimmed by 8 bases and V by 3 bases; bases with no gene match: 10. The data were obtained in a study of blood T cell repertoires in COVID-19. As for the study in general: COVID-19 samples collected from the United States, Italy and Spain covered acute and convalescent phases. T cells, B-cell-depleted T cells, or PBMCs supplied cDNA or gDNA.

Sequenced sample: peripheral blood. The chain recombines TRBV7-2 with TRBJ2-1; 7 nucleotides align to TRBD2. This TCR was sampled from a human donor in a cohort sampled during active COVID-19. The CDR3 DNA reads TGTGCCAGCAGCTTTATGGGGGGGAGTGGAGATGAGCAGTTCTTC. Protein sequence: CASSFMGGSGDEQFF.